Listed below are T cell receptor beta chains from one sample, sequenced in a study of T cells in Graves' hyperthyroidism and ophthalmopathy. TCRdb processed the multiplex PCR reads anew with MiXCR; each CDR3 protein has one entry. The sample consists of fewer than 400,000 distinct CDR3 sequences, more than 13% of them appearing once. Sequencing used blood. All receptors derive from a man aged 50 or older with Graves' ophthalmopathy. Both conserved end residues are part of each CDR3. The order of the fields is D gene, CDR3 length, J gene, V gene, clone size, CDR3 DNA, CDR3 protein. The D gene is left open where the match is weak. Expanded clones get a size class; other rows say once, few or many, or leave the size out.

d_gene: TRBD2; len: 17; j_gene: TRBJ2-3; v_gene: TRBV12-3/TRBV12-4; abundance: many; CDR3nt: TGTGCCAGCAGTTTAGCGCCACTAGCGGGGCTCACAGATACGCAGTATTTT; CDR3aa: CASSLAPLAGLTDTQYF
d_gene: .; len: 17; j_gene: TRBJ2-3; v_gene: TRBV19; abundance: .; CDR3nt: TGTGCCAGTAGTAATGGGATGCCGGGAGCATTCCCAGATACGCAGTATTTT; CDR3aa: CASSNGMPGAFPDTQYF
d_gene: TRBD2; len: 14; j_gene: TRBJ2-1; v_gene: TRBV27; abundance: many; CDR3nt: TGTGCCAGCAGTTTGCTAGCGGAGTACAATGAGCAGTTCTTC; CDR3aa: CASSLLAEYNEQFF
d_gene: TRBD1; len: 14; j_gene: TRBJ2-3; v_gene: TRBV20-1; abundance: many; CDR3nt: TGCAGTCAAAGTCAGGGGGCGGTCGCAGATACGCAGTATTTT; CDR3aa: CSQSQGAVADTQYF
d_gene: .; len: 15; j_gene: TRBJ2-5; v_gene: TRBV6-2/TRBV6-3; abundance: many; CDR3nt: TGTGCCAGCAGCCCCGAAGCGGAGTACCAAGAGACCCAGTACTTC; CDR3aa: CASSPEAEYQETQYF
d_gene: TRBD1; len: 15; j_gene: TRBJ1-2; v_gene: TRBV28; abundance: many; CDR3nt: TGTGCCAGCAGTTTATGGTCGGACAGGGCACGGGGCTACACCTTC; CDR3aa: CASSLWSDRARGYTF
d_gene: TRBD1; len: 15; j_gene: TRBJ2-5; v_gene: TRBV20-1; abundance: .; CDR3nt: TGCAGTGCTGCAAAAATGGGACAGCTACAAGAGACCCAGTACTTC; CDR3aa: CSAAKMGQLQETQYF
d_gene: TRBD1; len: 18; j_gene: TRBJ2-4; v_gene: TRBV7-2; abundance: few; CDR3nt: TGTGCCAGCAGCTTCCCCAAGACAGGGGGCCAAGCCAAAAACATTCAGTACTTC; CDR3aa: CASSFPKTGGQAKNIQYF
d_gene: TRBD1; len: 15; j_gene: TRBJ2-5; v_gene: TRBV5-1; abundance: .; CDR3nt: TGCGCCAGCAGCTCCCGGGACAGCAGCCAAGAGACCCAGTACTTC; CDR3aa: CASSSRDSSQETQYF
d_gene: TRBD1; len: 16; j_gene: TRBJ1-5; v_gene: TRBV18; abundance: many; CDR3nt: TGTGCCAGCTCACCGGGGACCGGGACAGTGAGTCAGCCCCAGCATTTT; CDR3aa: CASSPGTGTVSQPQHF
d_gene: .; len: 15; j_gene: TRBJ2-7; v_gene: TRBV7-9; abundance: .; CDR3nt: TGTGCCAGCAGCCCCCAGCGGGGACAATACAATGAGCAGTACTTC; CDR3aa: CASSPQRGQYNEQYF
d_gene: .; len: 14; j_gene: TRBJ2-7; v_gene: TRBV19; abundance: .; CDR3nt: TGTGCCAGTAGTATCAACTCCGATTTGTCCGAGCAGTACTTC; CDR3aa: CASSINSDLSEQYF
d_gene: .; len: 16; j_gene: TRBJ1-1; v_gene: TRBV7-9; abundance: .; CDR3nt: TGTGCCAGCAGCTCGCAGGCTGGGGGTGGGAACACTGAAGCTTTCTTT; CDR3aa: CASSSQAGGGNTEAFF
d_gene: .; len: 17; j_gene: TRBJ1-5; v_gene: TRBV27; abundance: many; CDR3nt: TGTGCCAGCAGTCCGCGTATAACTAGACAGCTTAATCAGCCCCAGCATTTT; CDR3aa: CASSPRITRQLNQPQHF
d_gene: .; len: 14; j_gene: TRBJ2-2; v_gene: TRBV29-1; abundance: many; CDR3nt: TGCAGCGTTGAAGATCGCGAGAACACCGGGGAGCTGTTTTTT; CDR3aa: CSVEDRENTGELFF
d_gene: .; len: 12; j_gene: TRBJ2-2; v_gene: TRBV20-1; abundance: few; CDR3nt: TGCAGTGCCGCGGGACTGTACGGGGAGCTGTTTTTT; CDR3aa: CSAAGLYGELFF
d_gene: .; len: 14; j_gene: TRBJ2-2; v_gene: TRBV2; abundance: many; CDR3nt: TGTGCCAGCACCGATTTGGGGGGCACCGGGGAGCTGTTTTTT; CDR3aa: CASTDLGGTGELFF
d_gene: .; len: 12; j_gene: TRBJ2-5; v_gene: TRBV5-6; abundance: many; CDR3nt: TGTGCCAGCAGAAGACCGGACAGCGCGGAGTACTTC; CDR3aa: CASRRPDSAEYF
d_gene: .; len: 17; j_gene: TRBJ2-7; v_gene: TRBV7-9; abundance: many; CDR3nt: TGTGCCAGCAGCTTAGGGCCTAAGGGGAATCCCTCCTACGAGCAGTACTTC; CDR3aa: CASSLGPKGNPSYEQYF
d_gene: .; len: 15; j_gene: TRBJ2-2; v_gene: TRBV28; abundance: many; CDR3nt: TGTGCCAGCAGTTTTTGGGGGGCCAATACCGGGGAGCTGTTTTTT; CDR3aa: CASSFWGANTGELFF
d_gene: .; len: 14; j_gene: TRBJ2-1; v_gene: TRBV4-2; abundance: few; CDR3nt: TGTGCCAGCAGCCAAGATCATACTCGCAATGAGCAGTTCTTC; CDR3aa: CASSQDHTRNEQFF
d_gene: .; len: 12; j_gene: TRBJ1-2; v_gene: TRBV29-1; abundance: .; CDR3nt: TGCAGCGCAAGGGACGTAAACTATGGCTACACCTTC; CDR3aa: CSARDVNYGYTF
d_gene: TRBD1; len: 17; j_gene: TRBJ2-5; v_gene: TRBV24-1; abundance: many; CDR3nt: TGTGCCACCAGTGATACGGGACAGGGTAGGACGGGAGAGACCCAGTACTTC; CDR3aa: CATSDTGQGRTGETQYF
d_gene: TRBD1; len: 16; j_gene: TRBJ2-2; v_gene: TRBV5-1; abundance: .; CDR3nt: TGCGCCAGCAGTAAGCCGGGACAGGCGAACACCGGGGAGCTGTTTTTT; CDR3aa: CASSKPGQANTGELFF
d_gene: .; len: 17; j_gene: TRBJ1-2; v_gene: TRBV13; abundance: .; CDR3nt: TGTGCCAGCAGCGGGGGAAAGGGGGTAGGTGGAAGCTATGGCTACACCTTC; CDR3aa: CASSGGKGVGGSYGYTF
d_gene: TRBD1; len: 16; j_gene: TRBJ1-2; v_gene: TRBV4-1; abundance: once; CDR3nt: TGCGCCAGCAGCCAACTCGGGACAGGGGCAGACTATGGCTACACCTTC; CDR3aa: CASSQLGTGADYGYTF
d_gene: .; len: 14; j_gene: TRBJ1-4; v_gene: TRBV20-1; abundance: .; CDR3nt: TGCAGTGCTAGAGTCACCGGGGGCGGTGAAAAACTGTTTTTT; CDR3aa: CSARVTGGGEKLFF
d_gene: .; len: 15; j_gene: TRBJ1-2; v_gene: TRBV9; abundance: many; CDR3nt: TGTGCCAGCAGCGTTATCCGGGAGCTCGACTATGGCTACACCTTC; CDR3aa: CASSVIRELDYGYTF
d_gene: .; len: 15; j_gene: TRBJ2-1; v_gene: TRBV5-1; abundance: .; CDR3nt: TGCGCCAGCAGCTTGGGGGGGGGCTTTGCCAATGAGCAGTTCTTC; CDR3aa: CASSLGGGFANEQFF